This T cell receptor (beta chain) derives from a study of tumor and adjacent non-tumor tissue in lung cancer. Turning to the study itself: The cohort had around eleven adenocarcinoma, 2 squamous cell and 1 small cell patients. Notes on the study in general: Tumor TCR diversity, when higher, was linked to shorter survival. Compared with tumor, normal lung showed significantly lower TCR diversity. Normal lung showed higher cumulative top 100 clone frequency than tumor.

Three rounds of nested PCR, following a modified ARM-PCR protocol, produced the TCRbeta library. TCRdb passed the multiplex PCR reads through MiXCR, listing each CDR3 protein once. The sample contains 200,000 to 250,000 distinct CDR3 sequences, less than 80% of which appear only once. A remark on this clonotype: Its antigen is not known. This could be a read error, since a much larger clone is one nucleotide away.

RNA was extracted from bulk tissue without any cell sorting. CDR3 length: 13 amino acids. Germline lookup yields CDR1 LGHNA and CDR2 YNFKEQ. With 3 bases removed from V and 9 bases from J, the gap between germline ends came to 12 bases. The rearrangement uses TRBV4-2 and TRBJ2-4, with no clear D. Sequenced: lung tumor tissue. The TCR was taken from a man in his 60s with non-small cell lung cancer. The CDR3 coding sequence is TGTGCCAGCAGCCACGATCTAGGTGGCATTCAGTACTTC. This sequence encodes CASSHDLGGIQYF.